A selection of T cell receptor beta chains follows, all from one sample in a study of OX40 agonist ivuxolimab in advanced cancers. The data were produced by immunoSEQ multiplex PCR, yet TCRdb's version contains in-frame clones alone and is incomplete. The sample records approximately 66,000 clones, 85% being singletons. Sequencing used CD4+ or CD8+ T cells sorted from blood, obtained in a trial of the OX40 agonist ivuxolimab. These receptors were collected from an adult with an advanced solid tumor such as melanoma, head and neck, liver or kidney cancer. CDR3s include the opening cysteine and the closing phenylalanine or tryptophan. The D gene is left open where the match is weak. Clone sizes are given selectively: once, few, many, or a class where the clone is expanded.

CDR3nt: TGTGCCAGCAGCTTAGAATCGGGGTTTAGCAATCAGCCCCAGCATTTT; CDR3aa: CASSLESGFSNQPQHF; d_gene: -; v_gene: TRBV7-9; j_gene: TRBJ1-5; abundance: -
CDR3nt: TGTGCCAGCAGTTCAGGGACAGGGGGTGAAAAACTGTTTTTT; CDR3aa: CASSSGTGGEKLFF; d_gene: TRBD1; v_gene: TRBV6-6; j_gene: TRBJ1-4; abundance: -
CDR3nt: TGTGCCAGTAGTGGACTAGCGGGAGAGACCCAGTACTTC; CDR3aa: CASSGLAGETQYF; d_gene: TRBD2; v_gene: TRBV19; j_gene: TRBJ2-5; abundance: -
CDR3nt: TGTGCCATCAGCGCCCCGGGGTCACCCCTCCACTTT; CDR3aa: CAISAPGSPLHF; d_gene: -; v_gene: TRBV10-3; j_gene: TRBJ1-6; abundance: -
CDR3nt: TGCGCCAGCAGCGCCGATGCCGGGACGGCTAACTATGGCTACACCTTC; CDR3aa: CASSADAGTANYGYTF; d_gene: -; v_gene: TRBV5-1; j_gene: TRBJ1-2; abundance: -
CDR3nt: TGTGCCTGGAGTAGACCCCAGGGGGCGGGCACTGAAGCTTTCTTT; CDR3aa: CAWSRPQGAGTEAFF; d_gene: TRBD1; v_gene: TRBV30; j_gene: TRBJ1-1; abundance: -
CDR3nt: TGTGCCAGCAGCCCTGCTGGGGGGCGCGTGACCGGGGAGCTGTTTTTT; CDR3aa: CASSPAGGRVTGELFF; d_gene: -; v_gene: TRBV7-6; j_gene: TRBJ2-2; abundance: -
CDR3nt: TGTGCCAGTAGCCGTAGGGGACAGGGCCAACGGACTCGTAATGAAAAACTGTTTTTT; CDR3aa: CASSRRGQGQRTRNEKLFF; d_gene: TRBD1; v_gene: TRBV19; j_gene: TRBJ1-4; abundance: -
CDR3nt: TGCGCCAGCAGTGAGAACAGGCAAGAGACCCAGTACTTC; CDR3aa: CASSENRQETQYF; d_gene: -; v_gene: TRBV10-1; j_gene: TRBJ2-5; abundance: -
CDR3nt: TGTGCCAGTAGTATAGGTTTGGGGCAGGACCGTCCCAAAAACATTCAGTACTTC; CDR3aa: CASSIGLGQDRPKNIQYF; d_gene: -; v_gene: TRBV19; j_gene: TRBJ2-4; abundance: -
CDR3nt: TGTGCCAGCAGCTTAGATCGATCGAGCGGAACCTACGAGCAGTACTTC; CDR3aa: CASSLDRSSGTYEQYF; d_gene: -; v_gene: TRBV11-2; j_gene: TRBJ2-7; abundance: once
CDR3nt: TGTGCCTGGAGTGGTGGTAGCAATCAGCCCCAGCATTTT; CDR3aa: CAWSGGSNQPQHF; d_gene: -; v_gene: TRBV30; j_gene: TRBJ1-5; abundance: -
CDR3nt: TGTGCCAGCTCACAACGAGGGACCATGAACACTGAAGCTTTCTTT; CDR3aa: CASSQRGTMNTEAFF; d_gene: -; v_gene: TRBV18; j_gene: TRBJ1-1; abundance: -